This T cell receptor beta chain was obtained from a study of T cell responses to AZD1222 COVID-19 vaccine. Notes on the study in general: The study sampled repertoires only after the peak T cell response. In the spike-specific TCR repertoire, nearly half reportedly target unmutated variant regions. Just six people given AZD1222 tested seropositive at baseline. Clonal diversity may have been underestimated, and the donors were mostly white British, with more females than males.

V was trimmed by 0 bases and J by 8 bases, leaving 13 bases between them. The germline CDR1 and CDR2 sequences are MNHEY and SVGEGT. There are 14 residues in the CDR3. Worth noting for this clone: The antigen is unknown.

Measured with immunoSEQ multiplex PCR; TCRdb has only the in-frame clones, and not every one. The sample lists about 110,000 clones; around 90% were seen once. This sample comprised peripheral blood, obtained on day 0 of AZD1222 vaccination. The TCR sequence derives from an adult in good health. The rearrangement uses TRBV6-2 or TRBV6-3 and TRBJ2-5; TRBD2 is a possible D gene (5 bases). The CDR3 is CASSYSRTPGTQYF. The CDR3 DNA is TGTGCCAGCAGTTACTCGAGGACCCCGGGAACCCAGTACTTC.